A single sample gave rise to the 29 T cell receptor beta chains below, sequenced in a study of monozygotic twins with inflammatory bowel disease. TCRdb processed the 5' RACE reads again and assigns one entry to each CDR3 protein, with no DNA. The sample yields over 90,000 distinct CDR3 sequences, of which the top ten take up 1.9%. The specimen was blood. All receptors derive from a human donor with ulcerative colitis or Crohn's disease, or a healthy co-twin of an affected twin (not recorded which).

The chain uses TRBV5-1 and TRBJ2-1; TCRdb returns TRBD2, unconfirmable since there is no DNA. The CDR3 extends over 15 amino acids. Germline V gene lookup returns CDR1 SGHRS and CDR2 YFSETQ. The CDR3 region is CASSSLAGQPSGQFF.

The rearrangement joins TRBV20-1 to TRBJ2-1; the TCRdb D gene call, TRBD2, has no DNA to confirm it. The germline CDR1 and CDR2 sequences are DFQATT and SNEGSKA (reference sequence). This CDR3 comprises 14 residues. Here the CDR3 reads CSAVSGRAYNEQFF.

V usage is TRBV7-8 and J usage is TRBJ2-7; TCRdb gives TRBD1 as the D gene, but with no DNA this cannot be confirmed. The CDR3 totals 15 residues. Looked up from germline, CDR1 is SGHVS and CDR2 is FQNEAQ. The CDR3 spells CASSPTGDNSYEQYF.

V gene TRBV14 combines with J gene TRBJ2-3; the D call from TCRdb, TRBD1, cannot be confirmed without DNA. This CDR3 is 14 amino acids long. Looked up from germline, CDR1 is SGHDN and CDR2 is FVKESK. The CDR3 region is CASSLIRDADTQYF.

The V gene is TRBV7-8, the J gene TRBJ2-7. Germline lookup yields CDR1 SGHVS and CDR2 FQNEAQ. The CDR3 contains 14 residues. The CDR3 loop is CASSFGRLTYEQYF.

The chain carries TRBV11-3 and TRBJ2-1; TCRdb's D call of TRBD1 is untestable without DNA. The CDR3 covers 13 residues. The germline V gene encodes CDR1 SGHNT and CDR2 YENEEA. The CDR3 reads CASSLAKGHEQFF.

The chain employs TRBV6-5 and TRBJ2-7; TCRdb picks TRBD1, but there is no DNA to check that call. Germline loops: CDR1 MNHEY, CDR2 SVGAGI. The CDR3 runs to 14 residues. The CDR3 reads CASSYRLGGYEQYF.

This chain joins TRBV12-3 or TRBV12-4 and TRBJ2-5; TCRdb designates TRBD2, a call that cannot be tested without DNA. There are 14 residues in the CDR3. This CDR3 is CASSLREVRETQYF.

J is TRBJ1-1 and V is TRBV7-8; the D gene TCRdb calls, TRBD1, cannot be checked with no DNA. Germline V CDR1 and CDR2: SGHVS, FQNEAQ. This CDR3 spans 13 amino acids. CDR3: CASSLAETGLAFF.

The gene calls are TRBV28 and TRBJ2-7; without DNA, the TCRdb call of TRBD2 cannot be checked. The germline CDR1 and CDR2 sequences are MDHEN and SYDVKM. This CDR3 is 16 amino acids long. This chain's CDR3 is CASRNLGTSGSYEQYF.

The chain employs TRBV5-1 and TRBJ2-2. Germline CDR1 and CDR2: SGHRS and YFSETQ. The CDR3 is 15 amino acids. The CDR3 reads CASSFLTSHTRELFF.

This chain connects TRBV6-2 or TRBV6-3 to TRBJ2-1; TCRdb returns TRBD1, unconfirmable since there is no DNA. The CDR3 totals 14 residues. Germline lookup yields CDR1 MNHEY and CDR2 SVGEGT. The chain's CDR3 is CASSYFSGLNEQFF.

This chain links TRBV11-2 with TRBJ2-6; TCRdb gives TRBD2 as the D gene, but with no DNA this cannot be confirmed. Germline V gene sequence: CDR1 SGHAT, CDR2 FQNNGV. This CDR3 region has 20 residues. CDR3 in amino acids: CASGFHAGTPTSPGANVLTF.

The chain recombines TRBV29-1 with TRBJ2-3; the D call from TCRdb, TRBD1, cannot be confirmed without DNA. The germline CDR1 and CDR2 sequences are SQVTM and ANQGSEA. CDR3 length equals 14 residues. The chain's CDR3 is CSVPQWGRTDTQYF.

The rearrangement links TRBV5-4 to TRBJ2-7. This CDR3 region has 13 residues. Germline-derived CDR1 and CDR2 are SGHNT and YYREEE (reference sequence). This chain's CDR3 is CASSLRSTYEQYF.

The J gene is TRBJ2-6, the V gene TRBV7-2. The V gene's germline CDR1 is SGHTA and CDR2 FQGNSA. The CDR3 sequence is 15 residues long. The CDR3 sequence: CASSRTQPGANVLTF. The full variable domain, with the rest looked up from reference TRBV7-2 and TRBJ2-6, is GAGVSQSPSNKVTEKGKDVELRCDPISGHTALYWYRQSLGQGLEFLIYFQGNSAPDKSGLPSDRFSAERTGGSVSTLTIQRTQQEDSAVYLCASSRTQPGANVLTFGAGSRLTVL.

The chain joins TRBV6-1 to TRBJ2-3; TCRdb reports TRBD2, a call that lacks DNA to check it against. Looked up from germline, CDR1 is MNHNS and CDR2 is SASEGT. The CDR3 runs to 14 residues. The CDR3 spells CASALWGNTDTQYF.

The genes are TRBV18 and TRBJ1-5. This CDR3 contains 14 residues. CDR1 is KGHSH, CDR2 LQKENI, per germline. The CDR3 reads CASSPPGGPSPQHF.

The chain couples TRBV7-3 to TRBJ2-7. Per germline, CDR1 SGHTA and CDR2 FQGTGA. The CDR3 totals 12 residues. The CDR3 sequence is CASGSGLGEQYF.

The CDR3 reads CASSPTRENMQYF. V and J are TRBV18 and TRBJ2-4; TCRdb's D call of TRBD2 is untestable without DNA. The CDR3 has 13 amino acids. Germline V gene data show CDR1 as KGHSH and CDR2 as LQKENI.

This chain links TRBV5-4 with TRBJ2-2; the TCRdb D gene call, TRBD2, has no DNA to confirm it. Germline values: CDR1 SGHNT, CDR2 YYREEE (reference sequence). The CDR3 loop spans 17 amino acids. CDR3 residues: CASSLGLAGANTGELFF.

The chain couples TRBV18 to TRBJ2-5; TCRdb designates TRBD2, a call that cannot be tested without DNA. CDR1 is KGHSH, CDR2 LQKENI, per germline. The CDR3 runs to 15 residues. CDR3 protein: CASSPLSGRSETQYF.

The CDR3 region is CSGVTGGTGELFF. The chain joins TRBV29-1 to TRBJ2-2; TCRdb calls TRBD1, which cannot be checked without DNA. CDR3 length: 13 residues. Germline CDR1 is SQVTM and CDR2 is ANQGSEA.

The chain links TRBV29-1 to TRBJ1-5; as DNA is missing, the TRBD1 call by TCRdb cannot be tested. CDR3 length: 13 amino acids. Looked up from germline, CDR1 is SQVTM and CDR2 is ANQGSEA. The CDR3: CSAAGTPNQPQHF.

The V and J genes are TRBV5-4 and TRBJ2-1; TCRdb names TRBD1, which stays unverified in the absence of DNA. From germline, CDR1 is SGHNT and CDR2 YYREEE (reference sequence). The CDR3 spans 14 residues. CDR3 sequence reads: CASSFKNSQGEQFF.

The rearrangement uses TRBV12-3 or TRBV12-4 and TRBJ1-5; TCRdb indicates TRBD1, and absent DNA this call remains unverified. CDR3 length: 14 residues. The CDR3 sequence: CASRWDGDNQPQHF.

The rearrangement uses TRBV5-1 and TRBJ1-6; TCRdb calls TRBD1, which cannot be checked without DNA. The CDR3 totals 16 residues. In germline, CDR1 is SGHRS, CDR2 YFSETQ. This chain's CDR3 is CASSQIPGQGVSPLHF.

This chain's CDR3 is CASRGGGFYNEQFF. The chain carries TRBV25-1 and TRBJ2-1; checking the TCRdb D call of TRBD2 is not possible without DNA. The CDR3 sequence is 14 residues long. Per germline, CDR1 MGHDK and CDR2 SYGVNS.

The V and J genes are TRBV7-2 and TRBJ2-3. This CDR3 spans 14 amino acids. Germline CDR1 SGHTA, CDR2 FQGNSA. CDR3 in amino acids: CASSFSGRTDTQYF.